The present T cell receptor beta chain was sequenced within a study of blood T cell repertoires in COVID-19. Clones were sequenced by immunoSEQ multiplex PCR, and TCRdb holds only the in-frame ones, with some missing. Altogether about 270,000 clones are present, approximately 90% being singletons, with the ten largest covering over 4%. Looked up from germline, CDR1 is SGHTA and CDR2 is FQGNSA. The V end lost 5 bases, the J end lost 3 bases, and 17 bases lay between the germline ends. This CDR3 has 15 amino acids. This TCR derives from a woman aged 25 to 39 with acute COVID-19. The rearrangement joins TRBV7-2 to TRBJ2-7, with a tentative D call TRBD1 (6 bases). The sample was PBMCs or T cells enriched from blood (not recorded which). The CDR3 DNA sequence: TGTGCCAGCAGCCCGGAGACAGGATCCGTCTACGAGCAGTACTTC. This translates into CASSPETGSVYEQYF.